This T cell receptor (beta chain) was identified in a study of OX40 agonist ivuxolimab in advanced cancers. Background on the study: At 82.7% male, the cohort had a mean age of about 55 years, ranging from about 20 to 80.

The V end was cut by 4 bases, the J end by 5 bases, with 8 bases between. This CDR3 is built from 13 residues. Germline assignment: CDR1 LGHNA and CDR2 YSLEER. The data were produced by immunoSEQ multiplex PCR, yet TCRdb's version contains in-frame clones alone and is incomplete. Of roughly 100,000 clones listed, around nine tenths were seen once; the top ten hold roughly 0.79%. If patients had autoimmune disease history or systemic immunosuppression, they were excluded. This TCR was sampled from an adult with an advanced solid tumor such as melanoma, head and neck, liver or kidney cancer. V and J are TRBV4-3 and TRBJ1-4; tentatively, D is TRBD1 (6 bases). The source was CD4+ or CD8+ T cells sorted from blood, collected in a trial of the OX40 agonist ivuxolimab. Here the CDR3 DNA reads TGCGCCAGCAGCCGGGACACCAATGAAAAACTGTTTTTT. It is translated as CASSRDTNEKLFF.